This T cell receptor beta chain was profiled in a study of blood T cell repertoires in COVID-19. V lost 3 bases and J lost 1, with 9 bases in between. The CDR3 runs 14 residues. In germline, CDR1 is LNHDA, CDR2 SQIVND (reference sequence). The data were produced by immunoSEQ multiplex PCR, yet TCRdb's version contains in-frame clones alone and is incomplete. Among approximately 200,000 clones listed, approximately 84% were seen once. The rearrangement uses TRBV19 and TRBJ2-5; D ambiguous. This receptor was obtained from a young woman who had recovered from COVID-19. The sequencing sample was made of peripheral blood. The CDR3 DNA sequence: TGTGCCAGTAGTATCTTTTCAGGCCAAGAGACCCAGTACTTC. Amino acids: CASSIFSGQETQYF.